These T cell receptor beta chains were read from a single sample in a study of cytomegalovirus exposure and HLA in healthy donors. TCRdb keeps only in-frame clones here, not all; method: immunoSEQ multiplex PCR. The top ten hold about 3.7% of the sample, which has some 120,000 clones, approximately 80% seen once. The sequenced sample consisted of PBMCs. The receptors shown here come from a human donor in good health. The CDR3 runs from the conserved cysteine through the conserved F or W. The D gene is left open where the match is weak. Size is stated for part of the rows, as once, few or many counts, or as a class when the clone is expanded.

clone_size d_call j_call v_call cdr3_aa
few . TRBJ1-2 TRBV5-6 CASSRQSPGYGYTF
. TRBD2 TRBJ2-2 TRBV30 CARRTSGTGELFF
. TRBD2 . TRBV6-6 CASTDLAGGYEQYF
. . TRBJ2-1 TRBV18 CASSFRGDEQFF
once . TRBJ2-7 TRBV27 CASSLQGMYEQYF
. TRBD1 TRBJ1-2 TRBV5-6 CASRFVPGQGAEGYTF
. TRBD2 TRBJ2-5 TRBV18 CASSPPHGRRGETQYF
. . TRBJ1-5 TRBV10-3 CAISESGQRNQPQHF
. TRBD2 TRBJ2-3 TRBV10-1 CASSEGPAGGRTDTQYF
once . TRBJ1-1 TRBV6-5 CASSYSGVSEAFF
few TRBD1 TRBJ2-7 TRBV7-2 CASSSPGQGLYEQYF
. TRBD2 TRBJ2-7 TRBV6-6 CASKEREAYEQYF
. . TRBJ2-3 TRBV7-9 CASSLQGFPDTQYF
once . TRBJ2-3 TRBV5-6 CASSSRVITDTQYF
. TRBD2 TRBJ2-3 TRBV5-1 CASSLENWLAGRTDTQYF
. . TRBJ2-1 TRBV11-3 CASSIDGGDNEQFF
few TRBD2 TRBJ2-7 TRBV30 CAWHTSGRGDLRGQYF
. TRBD2 TRBJ2-3 TRBV28 CASSSWASGSADTQYF
. TRBD1 TRBJ1-3 TRBV28 CASSTAGTGVGNTIYF
. TRBD2 . TRBV5-1 CASSLGTSGVQFDEQYF
few TRBD1 TRBJ1-3 TRBV9 CASSVAQQGARGNTIYF
. TRBD1 TRBJ2-1 TRBV9 CASSVYGTEVILYNEQFF
once TRBD2 TRBJ2-2 TRBV29-1 CSVLGLAGEGRSTGELFF
. TRBD2 TRBJ2-7 TRBV29-1 CSVHRLAGGKRGYEQYF
few TRBD1 TRBJ2-4 TRBV7-9 CASGQENIQYF
. TRBD2 TRBJ2-7 TRBV6-5 CASSYSERGFLYEQYF
. . TRBJ1-1 TRBV6-1 CASRGGFTEAFF
. . TRBJ2-5 TRBV14 CASSQEVQDDRRSKPFQETQYF
many TRBD1 TRBJ2-7 TRBV6-1 CASSEVGGSSYEQYF
. . TRBJ1-2 TRBV6-1 CASSDAAVYGYTF
. . TRBJ2-5 TRBV5-6 CASSFTGSQGTQYF
. . TRBJ2-7 TRBV5-4 CASSWGLWDFSYEQYF
few . TRBJ1-5 TRBV6-1 CASSEDWGRNQPQHF
once . TRBJ1-5 TRBV30 CAWSVRGFNQPQHF
. TRBD1 TRBJ1-5 TRBV10-3 CAISESSLAGGQPQHF
. . TRBJ2-2 TRBV4-2 CASSPGLNTGELFF
. . TRBJ2-7 TRBV5-1 CASRVGASSYEQYF
. . TRBJ2-6 TRBV5-1 CASSSWGVSSGANVLTF
. . TRBJ1-5 TRBV6-1 CASTTDTAQPQHF
. TRBD2 TRBJ2-1 TRBV9 CASSVWGGEQFF
. TRBD2 TRBJ2-7 TRBV27 CASRGISSGAYEQYF
. . TRBJ2-3 TRBV6-6 CASSRTDTQYF
. TRBD2 TRBJ2-1 TRBV7-9 CSSSSIGLAGNEQFF
. . TRBJ1-3 TRBV19 CASDRSSGNTIYF